These 17 T cell receptor beta chains were all obtained from the same sample, sequenced in a study of T cell responses to AZD1222 COVID-19 vaccine. Method: immunoSEQ multiplex PCR; TCRdb's copy keeps in-frame clones and lacks some. The sample lists 100,000 to 150,000 clones, 65% to 90% occurring once. Sequenced here: peripheral blood, sampled on day 0 of AZD1222 vaccination. These receptors all stem from an adult in good health.

The V call is TRBV28, the J call TRBJ1-2, with 7 bases identical to TRBD1. The CDR3 is made up of 14 amino acids. Trimming removed 7 bases from V and 4 bases from J; junction bases left unmatched: 9. The germline V gene has CDR1 MDHEN and CDR2 SYDVKM. CDR3 bases: TGTGCCAGCAAACAGGGGTTAGGGTTCTATGGCTACACCTTC. Its translation is CASKQGLGFYGYTF.

The chain joins TRBV27 to TRBJ2-2; TRBD1 matches at 7 bases. CDR1 is MNHEY, CDR2 SMNVEV, per germline (reference sequence). There are 18 residues in the CDR3. The ends lost 3 bases at V and 3 bases at J; junction bases unmatched: 13. The CDR3 sequence is CASSFRGHRDMDTGELFF. The CDR3 region has the DNA TGTGCCAGCAGTTTTAGGGGGCACCGGGATATGGACACCGGGGAGCTGTTTTTT.

This clone showed up just a few times. The chain links TRBV18 to TRBJ1-6, with D possibly matching TRBD1 (5 bases). The V and J ends lost 0 bases and 7 bases respectively, with 13 bases between them. The CDR3 loop spans 16 amino acids. From germline, CDR1 is KGHSH and CDR2 LQKENI. The DNA of the CDR3 is TGTGCCAGCTCACCACCAGGGACGGCGGCAAATTCACCCCTCCACTTT. Its protein is CASSPPGTAANSPLHF.

The chain links TRBV5-6 to TRBJ1-1; possibly TRBD1 for D (5 bases). Germline lookup yields CDR1 SGHDT and CDR2 YYEEEE. The CDR3 has 17 residues. With 6 bases removed from V and 1 base from J, the gap between germline ends came to 22 bases. CDR3 coding DNA: TGTGCCAGCACCACCCTCCACAGTCCGGGGCAGAACACTGAAGCTTTCTTT. Translating it yields CASTTLHSPGQNTEAFF.

The chain recombines TRBV11-2 with TRBJ1-2; unclear D gene. Trimming took off 0 bases at V and 4 bases at J, with 12 bases between the two ends. The V gene's germline CDR1 is SGHAT and CDR2 FQNNGV. This CDR3 has 15 residues. DNA for the CDR3: TGTGCCAGCAGCTTAGACCCACGGGCGTTCTATGGCTACACCTTC. Translation gives CASSLDPRAFYGYTF.

This chain uses TRBV7-2 with TRBJ1-4; possible D gene TRBD1, 6 bases. Germline V gene lookup returns CDR1 SGHTA and CDR2 FQGNSA. CDR3 length: 15 amino acids. The V end was cut by 4 bases, the J end by 11 bases, with 20 bases between. The CDR3 coding sequence is TGTGCCAGCAGCTACACAGGGATGAGGCTCGGGAAACTGTTTTTT. This gives the protein CASSYTGMRLGKLFF.

The chain employs TRBV7-2 and TRBJ2-7; D tentatively reads TRBD1 or TRBD2 (5 bases each). Trimming removed 5 bases from V and 6 bases from J, with 11 bases in between. CDR1 is SGHTA, CDR2 FQGNSA, per germline. This CDR3 is 12 amino acids long. CDR3 bases: TGTGCCAGCAGCCCTCGGGGCTCCGAGCAGTACTTC. Its translation is CASSPRGSEQYF.

The DNA for the CDR3 is TGTGCCAGCAGTTACGAGAGAGACCTTTACAATGAGCAGTTCTTC. Protein sequence: CASSYERDLYNEQFF. The J gene is TRBJ2-1, the V gene TRBV6-2 or TRBV6-3; D gene unclear. The CDR3 covers 15 residues. Germline CDR1 MNHEY, CDR2 SVGEGT. Trimming pared 2 bases from V and 4 bases from J, leaving 12 bases between.

J is TRBJ1-1 and V is TRBV3-1 (or the pseudogene TRBV3-2); D unclear. CDR1 and CDR2 (germline): LGHDT, YNNKEL (reference sequence). This CDR3 spans 14 amino acids. V was trimmed by 4 bases and J by 6 bases, leaving 15 bases between them. This CDR3 reads CASSLSGSRAEAFF. CDR3 in DNA: TGTGCCAGCAGCCTAAGTGGGTCTAGGGCTGAAGCTTTCTTT.

This clone came up a few times. The gene calls are TRBV7-9 and TRBJ1-6; D gene unclear. The CDR3 totals 13 residues. V lost 4 bases, J lost 8 bases, and 9 bases lay in between. CDR1 is SEHNR and CDR2 is FQNEAQ in the germline V gene (reference sequence). CDR3 DNA: TGTGCCAGCAGCTATTATAAGGATTCACCCCTCCACTTT. Protein sequence: CASSYYKDSPLHF.

The genes are TRBV4-1 and TRBJ1-1; D not certain. V lost 4 bases, J lost 0 bases, and 12 bases lay in between. Germline values: CDR1 MGHRA, CDR2 YSYEKL. The CDR3 has 15 residues. The CDR3 here is CASSLKEIMNTEAFF. CDR3 nucleotide sequence: TGCGCCAGCAGCCTAAAAGAAATCATGAACACTGAAGCTTTCTTT.

As for this clone: The sample carries other DNA sequences with the same CDR3. The chain carries TRBV6-5 and TRBJ1-1, with 8 bases aligning to TRBD1. V lost 6 bases and J lost 1; bases outside the gene matches: 4. Germline assignment: CDR1 MNHEY and CDR2 SVGAGI. This CDR3 is 14 amino acids long. CDR3 residues: CASRAGTGNTEAFF. The CDR3 region has the DNA TGTGCCAGCAGAGCCGGGACAGGGAACACTGAAGCTTTCTTT.

Here the CDR3 reads CASRGTGADTQYF. The CDR3, as DNA: TGTGCCAGCAGGGGGACAGGGGCAGATACGCAGTATTTT. The chain employs TRBV6-5 and TRBJ2-3; 10 positions match TRBD1. The V segment lost 6 bases and the J segment 4 bases; nucleotides outside the gene matches: 1. Looked up from germline, CDR1 is MNHEY and CDR2 is SVGAGI. The CDR3 length is 13 residues.

V and J are TRBV11-2 and TRBJ2-7; weak D call: TRBD1 (6 bases). There are 15 residues in the CDR3. The V and J ends lost 1 base and 0 bases respectively, with 10 bases between them. Per the germline V gene, CDR1 is SGHAT and CDR2 is FQNNGV. CDR3 loop: CASSLAGVSSYEQYF. Here the CDR3 DNA reads TGTGCCAGCAGCTTAGCAGGGGTAAGCTCCTACGAGCAGTACTTC.

As for this clone: One end of the junction fails to match germline, which may point to a read error. V is TRBV7-7 and J is TRBJ1-1; D uncertain. Germline V gene data show CDR1 as SSHAT and CDR2 as FNYEAQ (reference sequence). The CDR3 totals 13 residues. The CDR3 DNA is TGTGCTAGCAGCTTAGGGTTAGAGACTGAAGCTTTCTTT. Its protein product is CASSLGLETEAFF.

V usage is TRBV7-6 and J usage is TRBJ1-5; 7 bases fit TRBD1. Germline V lookup: CDR1 SGHVS, CDR2 FNYEAQ. The CDR3 spans 14 residues. The V gene end was trimmed by 1 base and the J gene end by 4 bases; junction bases not matched to a gene: 1. In DNA, the CDR3 is TGTGCCAGCAGCTTAGGACAGGGAAATCAGCCCCAGCATTTT. Translated, it gives CASSLGQGNQPQHF.

V usage is TRBV11-1 and J usage is TRBJ2-1, with a weak D call TRBD2 (7 bases). With 3 bases removed from V and 11 bases from J, the gap between germline ends came to 23 bases. The germline V gene has CDR1 SGHAT and CDR2 FQDESV (reference sequence). The CDR3 runs 16 residues. In DNA form, the CDR3 reads TGTGCCAGCAGCTTGGGGGGGGCGGGAGAAATTAGGCAGCAGTTCTTC. It translates to CASSLGGAGEIRQQFF.